The 27 T cell receptor beta chains listed next were all sequenced from one sample in a study of CD4 T cells in relation to SARS-CoV-2 and coronaviruses (dated by TCRdb to about 2021). CD4+ T cells from unexposed donors were collected before the COVID-19 pandemic (2011-2018). Libraries came from the immunoSEQ multiplex PCR assay. TCRdb holds this immuneACCESS table with in-frame rearrangements only. Some clones are missing; in checked studies, unresolved V genes explain under half, and the rest has no known cause. Counted in this sample were nearly 70,000 clones; approximately 95% of them appeared once. Around 0.21% of the sample comes from the top ten. Sequences were obtained from naive CD4+ T cells from PBMCs. Reading the label with the study, this specimen's cell subset or site is: naive CD4+ T cells isolated by negative enrichment. Receptors were obtained from a human donor in good health.

This chain links TRBV27 with TRBJ2-7; maybe TRBD1 (5 bases). Germline CDR1 reads MNHEY; CDR2 reads SMNVEV (reference sequence). This CDR3 has 14 amino acids. V lost 5 bases to trimming and J lost 2 bases, with 13 bases between them. CDR3: CASSRGGKPYEQYF. As DNA, the CDR3 is TGTGCCAGCAGTAGGGGCGGTAAGCCCTACGAGCAGTACTTC.

The chain recombines TRBV27 with TRBJ2-3; D ambiguous. Germline CDR1 MNHEY, CDR2 SMNVEV (reference sequence). The CDR3 totals 14 residues. V gave up 4 bases and J gave up 0 bases, with 8 bases separating them. CDR3: CASSSLQSTDTQYF. CDR3 coding DNA: TGTGCCAGCAGTTCCCTCCAGAGCACAGATACGCAGTATTTT.

This clone was observed a single time. The chain combines TRBV4-2 with TRBJ1-3, with 9 nucleotides matching TRBD1. Germline V gives CDR1 LGHNA, CDR2 YNFKEQ. Trimming removed 0 bases from V and 5 bases from J; junction bases left unmatched: 11. CDR3 length: 18 residues. CDR3 region: CASSQDTSDRGSRNTIYF. Here the CDR3 DNA reads TGTGCCAGCAGCCAAGATACGTCGGACAGGGGATCAAGAAACACCATATATTTT.

The chain couples TRBV3-1 (or the pseudogene TRBV3-2) to TRBJ1-1; D gene ambiguous. This CDR3 has 14 residues. Germline CDR1 LGHDT, CDR2 YNNKEL (reference sequence). V was shortened by 0 bases and J by 0 bases, with 5 bases between the two germline ends. CDR3 sequence: CASSQEAVNTEAFF. In nucleotides, the CDR3 is TGTGCCAGCAGCCAAGAGGCGGTGAACACTGAAGCTTTCTTT.

The V gene is TRBV5-4, the J gene TRBJ2-7, with TRBD1 matching 10 bases. Germline V lookup: CDR1 SGHNT, CDR2 YYREEE (reference sequence). This CDR3 comprises 15 residues. The V gene end was trimmed by 5 bases and the J gene end by 6 bases; junction bases not matched to a gene: 11. The CDR3 region is CASSPDRGPWSEQYF. CDR3 coding DNA: TGTGCCAGCAGTCCTGACAGGGGGCCATGGTCCGAGCAGTACTTC.

The V call is TRBV3-1 (or the pseudogene TRBV3-2), the J call TRBJ1-1, with a possible D match to TRBD1 (5 bases). Germline V gene lookup returns CDR1 LGHDT and CDR2 YNNKEL (reference sequence). This CDR3 comprises 13 residues. V was clipped by 4 bases and J by 4 bases, with 10 bases between them. CDR3 region: CASSPVGGTEAFF. CDR3 nucleotide sequence: TGTGCCAGCAGCCCGGTCGGGGGCACTGAAGCTTTCTTT.

This chain uses TRBV7-6 with TRBJ1-2; D perhaps matches TRBD1 (6 bases). The CDR3 is 14 residues long. Germline V CDR1 and CDR2: SGHVS, FNYEAQ. Trimming took 1 base from V and 8 from J, leaving 14 bases between them. This CDR3 reads CASSLVPGGDGYTF. The DNA of the CDR3 is TGTGCCAGCAGCTTAGTCCCCGGGGGCGACGGCTACACCTTC.

The chain couples TRBV19 to TRBJ1-1; D might be TRBD1 (5 bases). The CDR3 extends over 13 amino acids. CDR1 and CDR2 from the germline V gene are LNHDA and SQIVND (reference sequence). The V gene lost 0 bases and the J gene lost 3 bases, with 5 bases spanning the gap. The CDR3 spells CASSIETDTEAFF. The CDR3 DNA follows: TGTGCCAGTAGTATAGAGACAGACACTGAAGCTTTCTTT.

V is TRBV7-8 and J is TRBJ1-6, with 9 bases lining up with TRBD1. Germline V gene sequence: CDR1 SGHVS, CDR2 FQNEAQ. The CDR3 is made up of 15 amino acids. Trimming took 1 base from V and 10 from J; bases not matched to a gene: 5. CDR3 DNA: TGTGCCAGCAGCTTAGGGGGACAGGGATGGTCACCCCTCCACTTT. Its protein is CASSLGGQGWSPLHF. The entire variable domain, with the rest obtained from reference TRBV7-8 and TRBJ1-6, is as follows: GAGVSQSPRYKVAKRGQDVALRCDPISGHVSLFWYQQALGQGPEFLTYFQNEAQLDKSGLPSDRFFAERPEGSVSTLKIQRTQQEDSAVYLCASSLGGQGWSPLHFGNGTRLTVT.

The V and J genes are TRBV23-1 and TRBJ2-2, with TRBD1 matching 9 bases. TRBV23-1 is an ORF for which the function is uncertain. The CDR3 length is 17 residues. Germline trimming cut 3 bases from V and 6 bases from J; bases unmatched to any gene: 11. CDR3 protein: CASSHRTGVCNAGELFF. In DNA, the CDR3 is TGCGCCAGCAGTCACAGGACAGGGGTGTGTAACGCCGGGGAGCTGTTTTTT.

The J gene is TRBJ1-2, the V gene TRBV28; D unclear. The CDR3 is made up of 14 amino acids. V was trimmed by 1 base and J by 4 bases, leaving 10 bases between them. Germline V CDR1 and CDR2: MDHEN, SYDVKM. CDR3 amino acids: CASSLSAGIYGYTF. The CDR3 DNA reads as TGTGCCAGCAGTTTATCAGCCGGGATCTATGGCTACACCTTC.

This clone was seen a few times. This chain uses TRBV4-3 with TRBJ1-6, with 9 bases matching TRBD1. Germline lookup yields CDR1 LGHNA and CDR2 YSLEER. J was trimmed by 6 bases and V by 3 bases; bases with no gene match: 6. The CDR3 loop spans 16 amino acids. The CDR3 nucleotides read TGCGCCAGCAGCCAGGGACGGACAGGGGCTAATTCACCCCTCCACTTT. As protein: CASSQGRTGANSPLHF.

Only one count was recorded for this clone. The CDR3 reads CASSQRETGSGSWWSYNEQFF. CDR3 nucleotide sequence: TGTGCCAGCAGCCAAAGGGAGACGGGATCGGGGTCGTGGTGGTCCTACAATGAGCAGTTCTTC. The rearrangement links TRBV3-1 (or the pseudogene TRBV3-2) to TRBJ2-1; D possibly corresponds to TRBD2 (5 bases). The CDR3 consists of 21 residues. V lost 2 bases and J 1 base, leaving 27 bases between the germline ends. The V gene's germline CDR1 is LGHDT and CDR2 YNNKEL (reference sequence).

J is TRBJ1-1 and V is TRBV10-3, with D maybe TRBD1 (5 bases). The CDR3 runs to 16 residues. CDR1 is ENHRY and CDR2 is SYGVKD in the germline V gene. V lost 2 bases, J lost 4 bases, and 17 bases lay in between. CDR3 DNA: TGTGCCATCAGTGAGGCCCGGACGAGGGGAGGCACTGAAGCTTTCTTT. Translated, it gives CAISEARTRGGTEAFF.

The chain has TRBV19 and TRBJ2-3, with no clear D. CDR1 and CDR2 (germline): LNHDA, SQIVND (reference sequence). Trimming pared 3 bases from V and 4 bases from J, leaving 11 bases between. CDR3 length equals 14 residues. The CDR3 DNA sequence: TGTGCCAGTAGTATCCAAGGGTTCCCAGATACGCAGTATTTT. It specifies CASSIQGFPDTQYF. Looking up the rest from reference TRBV19 and TRBJ2-3 gives the full variable domain: DGGITQSPKYLFRKEGQNVTLSCEQNLNHDAMYWYRQDPGQGLRLIYYSQIVNDFQKGDIAEGYSVSREKKESFPLTVTSAQKNPTAFYLCASSIQGFPDTQYFGPGTRLTVL.

This clone has only a few counts. The chain employs TRBV2 and TRBJ1-6; D remains ambiguous. V dropped 3 bases and J dropped 5 bases, with 11 bases sitting between them. This CDR3 has 15 amino acids. Germline V lookup: CDR1 SNHLY, CDR2 FYNNEI. CDR3 region: CASSDLGSNNSPLHF. CDR3 in DNA: TGTGCCAGCAGTGATTTGGGGTCGAATAATTCACCCCTCCACTTT.

J is TRBJ2-7 and V is TRBV20-1; D ambiguous. Germline-derived CDR1 and CDR2 are DFQATT and SNEGSKA (reference sequence). The V gene lost 3 bases and the J gene lost 3 bases, with 6 bases spanning the gap. This CDR3 is built from 11 residues. The CDR3 bases are TGCAGTGCTAGCGATCGCTACGAGCAGTACTTC. It codes for CSASDRYEQYF.

V usage is TRBV5-5 and J usage is TRBJ2-5; no firm D call. Looked up from germline, CDR1 is SGHKS and CDR2 is YYEKEE (reference sequence). With 3 bases removed from V and 4 bases from J, the gap between germline ends came to 16 bases. The CDR3 spans 15 residues. The CDR3: CASSSGPPFRETQYF. CDR3 bases: TGTGCCAGCAGCTCCGGGCCCCCCTTCAGAGAGACCCAGTACTTC.

V and J are TRBV5-6 and TRBJ1-2, with D hard to call. The CDR3 length is 13 residues. Trimming cost V 0 bases and J 4 bases, with 7 bases left between them. CDR1 is SGHDT and CDR2 is YYEEEE in the germline V gene. This CDR3 reads CASSLGEVYGYTF. CDR3 coding DNA: TGTGCCAGCAGCTTGGGGGAGGTCTATGGCTACACCTTC.

This clone was seen once. The gene calls are TRBV4-1 and TRBJ2-1; D call uncertain. The germline CDR1 and CDR2 sequences are MGHRA and YSYEKL. CDR3 length: 13 residues. V lost 0 bases, J lost 15 bases, and 15 bases lay in between. CDR3 sequence reads: CASSQESPKAWFF. In DNA form, the CDR3 reads TGCGCCAGCAGCCAAGAGAGTCCGAAGGCCTGGTTCTTC.

The table lists this clone with a count of one. V and J are TRBV7-8 and TRBJ1-2; D unresolved. The CDR3 length is 15 residues. Deletions cut 1 base from V and 0 bases from J, with 9 bases between. Germline assignment: CDR1 SGHVS and CDR2 FQNEAQ. The CDR3 coding sequence is TGTGCCAGCAGCTTAGGGGCGGTCCCTAACTATGGCTACACCTTC. Translating gives CASSLGAVPNYGYTF.

The chain carries TRBV20-1 and TRBJ1-2; no clear D gene. CDR1 and CDR2 from the germline V gene are DFQATT and SNEGSKA (reference sequence). The CDR3 length is 10 residues. The V end lost 3 bases, the J end lost 8 bases, and 7 bases lay between the germline ends. CDR3 DNA: TGCAGTGCTAGCCCCGAAGGCTACACCTTC. This sequence encodes CSASPEGYTF.

The genes are TRBV3-1 (or the pseudogene TRBV3-2) and TRBJ1-2; possibly TRBD1 for D (6 bases). V shed 1 base and J shed 8 bases, with 17 bases lying between them. The CDR3 length is 15 residues. CDR1 is LGHDT and CDR2 is YNNKEL in the germline V gene (reference sequence). CDR3 bases: TGTGCCAGCAGCCAAGGTTCCAGGGGAGGTTTAGGCTACACCTTC. This encodes CASSQGSRGGLGYTF.

The V call is TRBV7-3, the J call TRBJ1-2; possible D gene TRBD1, 5 bases. The CDR3 is made up of 13 amino acids. V was trimmed by 2 bases and J by 5 bases, leaving 9 bases between them. Germline V gives CDR1 SGHTA, CDR2 FQGTGA. In nucleotides, the CDR3 is TGTGCCAGCAGCTTAGGACACGGATATGGCTACACCTTC. Translation gives CASSLGHGYGYTF.

A single count supports this clone. CDR3 nucleotides: TGTGCCAGCAGCTGGGGGGGCGATGGCTACACCTTC. Its protein is CASSWGGDGYTF. The chain couples TRBV11-1 to TRBJ1-2; D possibly corresponds to TRBD1 (6 bases). The CDR3 spans 12 residues. Looked up from germline, CDR1 is SGHAT and CDR2 is FQDESV (reference sequence). V lost 4 bases and J lost 6, with 9 bases in between. Using reference TRBV11-1 and TRBJ1-2 for the parts outside the CDR3, the full variable domain is EAEVAQSPRYKITEKSQAVAFWCDPISGHATLYWYRQILGQGPELLVQFQDESVVDDSQLPKDRFSAERLKGVDSTLKIQPAELGDSAMYLCASSWGGDGYTFGSGTRLTVV.

The CDR3 bases are TGTGCCAGCCGATCCTTTAGCCGCGGGGGGGCGACCTACGAGCAGTACTTC. It is translated as CASRSFSRGGATYEQYF. The chain employs TRBV7-8 and TRBJ2-7, with 9 bases identical to TRBD2. CDR1 and CDR2 (germline): SGHVS, FQNEAQ. Trimming at V came to 8 bases and at J to 2 bases, leaving 16 bases not matched to a gene. This CDR3 comprises 17 residues.

J is TRBJ1-5 and V is TRBV27; 10 bases align to TRBD1. The CDR3 runs 16 residues. The V gene's germline CDR1 is MNHEY and CDR2 SMNVEV (reference sequence). Losses at the gene ends were 6 bases for V and 4 bases for J; bases not matched to a gene: 9. CDR3 region: CASSRTWTGGNQPQHF. The CDR3 coding sequence is TGTGCCAGCAGCAGGACCTGGACAGGGGGGAATCAGCCCCAGCATTTT.